This TCR beta chain comes out of a study of T cells in Graves' hyperthyroidism and ophthalmopathy. V dropped 4 bases and J dropped 3 bases, with 16 bases sitting between them. The length of the CDR3 is 15 residues. Study-level findings and limits: Most thyroid clonotypes with frequency above 0.001 were detected in blood. A model using 13 V-J features told ophthalmopathy apart from stable hyperthyroidism.

Template material for amplifying TCR beta CDR3 regions consisted of RNA transcripts. Primed by the HTBI set, a first-round RT-PCR was run on the TCR CDR3. Each CDR3 protein is one row after TCRdb ran MiXCR on the multiplex PCR reads. This sample carries around 440,000 distinct CDR3 sequences, about a sixth of them seen once, and the ten largest clones take 7.7%. Diagnoses were established using clinical symptoms, serum thyroxine and TRAb, thyroid ultrasound and orbital computed tomography. Out of approximately 10 ml of fresh peripheral blood came the PBMCs. In its sample, this clonotype was seen a few times. The target antigen is unknown. This may arise from a read error, as a much more abundant clone is one base away. Because the CDR3 is missing its conserved closing phenylalanine or tryptophan, this is likely a read error.

Sequencing was done on a sample of blood. The genes are TRBV12-3 or TRBV12-4 and TRBJ2-7, with D perhaps TRBD1 (5 bases). The TCR sequence derives from a woman aged 18-35 years with Graves' hyperthyroidism. The CDR3 loop reads CASSYRQVLVYEQYL. CDR3 coding DNA: TGTGCCAGCAGTTACAGGCAGGTATTGGTCTACGAGCAGTACCTC.